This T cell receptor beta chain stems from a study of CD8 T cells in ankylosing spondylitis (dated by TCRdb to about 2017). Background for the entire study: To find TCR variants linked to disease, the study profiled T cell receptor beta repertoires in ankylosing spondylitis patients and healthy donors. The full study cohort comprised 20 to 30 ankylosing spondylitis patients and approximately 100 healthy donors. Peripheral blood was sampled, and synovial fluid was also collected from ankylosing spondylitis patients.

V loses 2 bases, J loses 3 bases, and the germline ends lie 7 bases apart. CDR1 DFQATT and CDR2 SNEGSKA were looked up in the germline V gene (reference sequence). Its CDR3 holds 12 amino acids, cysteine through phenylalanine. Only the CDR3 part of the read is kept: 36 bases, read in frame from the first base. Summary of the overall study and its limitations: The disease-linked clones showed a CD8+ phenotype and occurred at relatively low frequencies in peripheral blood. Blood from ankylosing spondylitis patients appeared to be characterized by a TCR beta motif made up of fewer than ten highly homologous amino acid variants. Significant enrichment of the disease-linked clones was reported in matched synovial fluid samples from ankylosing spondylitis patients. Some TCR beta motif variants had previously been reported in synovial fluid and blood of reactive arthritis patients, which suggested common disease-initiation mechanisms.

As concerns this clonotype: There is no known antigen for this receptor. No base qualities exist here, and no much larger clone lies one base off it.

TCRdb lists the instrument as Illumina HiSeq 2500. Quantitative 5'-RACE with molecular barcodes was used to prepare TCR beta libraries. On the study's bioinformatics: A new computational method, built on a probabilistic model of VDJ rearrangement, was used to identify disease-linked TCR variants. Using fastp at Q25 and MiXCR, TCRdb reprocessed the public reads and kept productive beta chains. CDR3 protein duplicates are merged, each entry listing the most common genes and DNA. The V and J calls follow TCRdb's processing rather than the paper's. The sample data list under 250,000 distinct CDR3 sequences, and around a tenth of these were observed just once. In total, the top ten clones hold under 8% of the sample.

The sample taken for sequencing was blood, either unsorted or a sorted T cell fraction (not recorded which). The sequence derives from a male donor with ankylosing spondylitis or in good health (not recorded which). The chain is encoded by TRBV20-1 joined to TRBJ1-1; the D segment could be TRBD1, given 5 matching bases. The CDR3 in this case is CSARTGHTEAFF. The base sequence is TGCAGTGCTAGAACAGGCCACACTGAAGCTTTCTTT.